A selection of T cell receptor beta chains follows, all from one sample in a study of shared clonotypes between healthy human individuals. The method was immunoSEQ multiplex PCR; TCRdb's version includes in-frame clones alone and lacks a portion of them. This sample has hundreds of thousands of clones; roughly 70% occur once, and the top ten carry roughly 1.7%. The specimen sequenced was memory CD4+ T cells sorted from blood. The source of these receptors is a woman in her 30s in good health. Each CDR3 is given with its conserved first and last residue. The order of the fields is J gene, D gene, clone size, V gene, CDR3 DNA, CDR3 protein. A D gene is named only where the DNA matches it firmly. Clone size, where shown, is once, few, many, or a class for clones that have expanded.

>TRBJ2-1|TRBD1|NA|TRBV11-3
TGTGCCAGCAGCTTAGATTTGGGACAGAACCATGAGCAGTTCTTC
CASSLDLGQNHEQFF
>TRBJ2-1|NA|NA|TRBV7-2
TGTGCCAGCAGCAGGGGAATGCGGGGTTCTCAATCGATTAATGAGCAGTTCTTC
CASSRGMRGSQSINEQFF
>TRBJ2-7|NA|NA|TRBV19
TGTGCCAGTAGTATGGGAGGAGGGACTCACTACGAGCAGTACTTC
CASSMGGGTHYEQYF
>TRBJ2-7|NA|NA|TRBV4-2
TGTGCCAGCAGCCCGGGGGCCCACTCCTACGAGCAGTACTTC
CASSPGAHSYEQYF
>TRBJ2-3|TRBD2|once|TRBV5-1
TGCGCCAGCAGCCGGGTAAGCGGGAAGTCAGATACGCAGTATTTT
CASSRVSGKSDTQYF
>TRBJ2-7|TRBD2|NA|TRBV7-2
TGTGCCAGCCGGGGGGGCCCAGGGGCCTACGAGCAGTACTTC
CASRGGPGAYEQYF
>TRBJ1-2|NA|NA|TRBV19
TGTGCCAGTAGTATTGAAGACCCACGGCACTATGGCTACACCTTC
CASSIEDPRHYGYTF
>TRBJ1-2|NA|NA|TRBV6-6
TGTGCCAGCAGTTATCAGGGCGGGTCTGATGGCTACACCTTC
CASSYQGGSDGYTF
>TRBJ2-5|TRBD1|many|TRBV7-9
TGTGCCAGCAGCTTAGTCCAGGGGGCCTTGGAGACCCAGTACTTC
CASSLVQGALETQYF
>TRBJ2-2|TRBD2|NA|TRBV19
TGTGCCAGTAGTATAACGGGAGGGGTTCCCGGGGAGCTGTTTTTT
CASSITGGVPGELFF
>TRBJ2-5|NA|NA|TRBV19
TGTGCCAGTAACCCATCCTGGGGGGGGCAGACCCAGTACTTC
CASNPSWGGQTQYF
>TRBJ2-1|TRBD2|NA|TRBV19
TGTGCCAGTACCACCGGGACTAGTCGTACCGATGAGCAGTTCTTC
CASTTGTSRTDEQFF
>TRBJ2-7|NA|NA|TRBV21-1
TGTGCCAGCAGCACTAGCGGGAAGCACTACGAGCAGTACTTC
CASSTSGKHYEQYF
>TRBJ1-5|TRBD1|NA|TRBV6-5
TGTGCCAGCAGGGGACAGGGTAATCAGCCCCAGCATTTT
CASRGQGNQPQHF
>TRBJ1-4|TRBD1|NA|TRBV4-1
TGCGCCAGCAGCAAGACAGGGGGAAGAAATGAAAAACTGTTTTTT
CASSKTGGRNEKLFF
>TRBJ2-3|NA|NA|TRBV29-1
TGCAGCGTTGAATTCCAGGGTCACACAGATACGCAGTATTTT
CSVEFQGHTDTQYF
>TRBJ1-5|NA|NA|TRBV14
TGTGCCAGCAGTGGACAGATGAGAGGCAATCAGCCCCAGCATTTT
CASSGQMRGNQPQHF
>TRBJ1-2|TRBD1|NA|TRBV5-4
TGTGCCAGCAGCGAGGGACAGGGGGACGGCTATGGCTACACCTTC
CASSEGQGDGYGYTF
>TRBJ1-4|NA|NA|TRBV9
TGTGCCAGCAGCGCCGGAGGGAGGGGAAAACTGTTTTTT
CASSAGGRGKLFF
>TRBJ2-1|TRBD2|many|TRBV5-1
TGCGCCAGCAGCTTTGTGGGAGGGCAATCCTACAATGAGCAGTTCTTC
CASSFVGGQSYNEQFF
>TRBJ2-1|NA|NA|TRBV7-9
TGTGCCAGCAGCTTCGAAAGTAGCATGGGTGAGCAGTTCTTC
CASSFESSMGEQFF
>TRBJ2-5|NA|NA|TRBV7-2
TGTGCCAGCAGTCGGACAGAAGAGACCCAGTACTTC
CASSRTEETQYF
>TRBJ2-7|NA|NA|TRBV7-8
TGTGCCAGCAGCAAACAGGGCTACGAGCAGTACTTC
CASSKQGYEQYF
>TRBJ2-1|NA|NA|TRBV29-1
TGCAGCGCGCTAGGGACAAATGAGCAGTTCTTC
CSALGTNEQFF
>TRBJ1-1|NA|few|TRBV30
TGTGCCTGCAACAGGAGGGCCACTGAAGCTTTCTTT
CACNRRATEAFF
>TRBJ1-2|TRBD1|NA|TRBV7-9
TGTGCCAGCAGCCCGGGACAGTATGGCTACACCTTC
CASSPGQYGYTF
>TRBJ1-3|NA|NA|TRBV25-1
TGTGCCAGCAGTGACTCAGCCTACTCTGGAAACACCATATATTTT
CASSDSAYSGNTIYF
>TRBJ1-5|NA|NA|TRBV28
TGTGCCAGCAGTTCTCCAGCGGGCAGATTATATAGCAATCAGCCCCAGCATTTT
CASSSPAGRLYSNQPQHF
>TRBJ2-5|TRBD2|NA|TRBV7-3
TGTGCCAGCAGCTCGGGACTAGCGACGTCCCAGTACTTC
CASSSGLATSQYF
>TRBJ2-3|NA|NA|TRBV6-1
TGTGCCAGCACCCCCGGGACCTCCAGCACAGATACGCAGTATTTT
CASTPGTSSTDTQYF
>TRBJ2-1|TRBD2|NA|TRBV6-1
TGTGCCAGCAGCCTTACTAGCGGCTACAATGAGCAGTTCTTC
CASSLTSGYNEQFF
>TRBJ1-6|TRBD1|NA|TRBV5-1
TGCGCCAGCAGCCCCGGGGACAGGGATAATTCACCCCTCCACTTT
CASSPGDRDNSPLHF
>TRBJ2-5|TRBD2|NA|TRBV6-1
TGTGCCAGCAGCTTGCTAGCGGGAGCAGAGGTGAGCCAGTACTTC
CASSLLAGAEVSQYF
>TRBJ2-5|TRBD1|NA|TRBV27
TGTGCCAGCAGTGGGACACGGACAGGTAGAGAGACCCAGTACTTC
CASSGTRTGRETQYF
>TRBJ2-4|NA|many|TRBV25-1
TGTGCCAGCAGTGAGGACTCCAAATCTCAGGGGGGCAAAAACATTCAGTACTTC
CASSEDSKSQGGKNIQYF
>TRBJ2-5|TRBD2|NA|TRBV5-1
TGCGCCAGCAGCTTGACTAGCGGGAGCATAGAGACCCAGTACTTC
CASSLTSGSIETQYF
>TRBJ2-7|NA|few|TRBV4-1
TGCGCCAGCAGCCAAATGGACGGAGGAAATCGCTACGAGCAGTACTTC
CASSQMDGGNRYEQYF